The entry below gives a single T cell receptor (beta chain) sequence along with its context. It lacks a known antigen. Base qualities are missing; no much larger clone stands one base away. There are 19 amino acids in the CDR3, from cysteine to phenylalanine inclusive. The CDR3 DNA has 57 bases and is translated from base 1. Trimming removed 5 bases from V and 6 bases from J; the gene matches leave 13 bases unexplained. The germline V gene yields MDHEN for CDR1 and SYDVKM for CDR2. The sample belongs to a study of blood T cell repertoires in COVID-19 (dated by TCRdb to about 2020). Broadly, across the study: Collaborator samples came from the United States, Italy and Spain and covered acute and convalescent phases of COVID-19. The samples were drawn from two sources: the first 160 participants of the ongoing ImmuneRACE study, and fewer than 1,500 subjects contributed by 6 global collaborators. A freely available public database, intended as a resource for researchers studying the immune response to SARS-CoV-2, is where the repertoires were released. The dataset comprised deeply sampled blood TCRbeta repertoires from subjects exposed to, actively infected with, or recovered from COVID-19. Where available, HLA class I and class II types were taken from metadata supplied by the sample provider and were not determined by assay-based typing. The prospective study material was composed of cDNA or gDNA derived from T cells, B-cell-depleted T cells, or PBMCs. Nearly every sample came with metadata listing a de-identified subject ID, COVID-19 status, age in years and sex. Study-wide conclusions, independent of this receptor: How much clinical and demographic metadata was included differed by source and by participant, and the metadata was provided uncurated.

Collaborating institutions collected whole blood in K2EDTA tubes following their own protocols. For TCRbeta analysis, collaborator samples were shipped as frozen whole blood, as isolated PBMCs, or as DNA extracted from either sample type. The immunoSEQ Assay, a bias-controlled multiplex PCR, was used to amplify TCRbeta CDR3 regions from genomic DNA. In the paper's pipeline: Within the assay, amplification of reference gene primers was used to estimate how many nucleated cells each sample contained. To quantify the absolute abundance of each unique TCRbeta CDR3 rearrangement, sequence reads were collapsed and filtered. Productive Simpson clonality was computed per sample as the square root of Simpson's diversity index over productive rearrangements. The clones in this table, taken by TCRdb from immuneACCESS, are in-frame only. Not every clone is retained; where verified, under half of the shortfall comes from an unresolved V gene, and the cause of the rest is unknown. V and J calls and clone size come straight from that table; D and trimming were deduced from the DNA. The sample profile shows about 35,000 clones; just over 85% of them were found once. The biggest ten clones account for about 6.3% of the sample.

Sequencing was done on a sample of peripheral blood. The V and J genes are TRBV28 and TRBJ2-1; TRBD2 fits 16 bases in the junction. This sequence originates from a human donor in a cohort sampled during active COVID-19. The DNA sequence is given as TGTGCCAGCAGTCCTTCTCCGGGACTAGCGGGGGGGCCGGGCAATGAGCAGTTCTTC. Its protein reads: CASSPSPGLAGGPGNEQFF.